Listed below are T cell receptor beta chains from one sample, sequenced in a study of shared clonotypes between healthy human individuals. The table came from immunoSEQ multiplex PCR; TCRdb's copy has only in-frame clones and leaves some out. Counted here are approximately 720,000 clones, 72% occurring once; the ten biggest clones make up around 1.8%. The specimen sequenced was memory CD4+ T cells sorted from blood. Receptors were obtained from a woman younger than 45 in good health. Each CDR3 is given with its conserved first and last residue. D genes are given only for firm matches. The listing skips clone size in some rows; elsewhere it reads once, few, many or a size class.

V,J,length,D,size,DNA,CDR3
TRBV5-6,TRBJ1-2,18,.,.,TGTGCCAGCAGCTGCTTACGGTGCCGTGGGGGGCAAAACTATGGCTACACCTTC,CASSCLRCRGGQNYGYTF
TRBV7-2,TRBJ1-1,16,TRBD1,.,TGTGCCAGCAGCTCCGGAGAACAGGGGGCGATTACTGAAGCTTTCTTT,CASSSGEQGAITEAFF
TRBV11-2,TRBJ2-3,14,.,.,TGTGCCAGCAGCTTAGGACAATACACAGATACGCAGTATTTT,CASSLGQYTDTQYF
TRBV5-4,TRBJ2-3,15,.,.,TGTGCCAGCAGCTTGCTGGGCTCTCGCACAGATACGCAGTATTTT,CASSLLGSRTDTQYF
TRBV6-1,TRBJ1-5,14,.,.,TGTGCCAGCAGGTCCCGGTCCAGCAATCAGCCCCAGCATTTT,CASRSRSSNQPQHF
TRBV28,TRBJ2-3,15,TRBD2,.,TGTGCCAGCAGTCAAGCGGGGCATCAAGGGGATACGCAGTATTTT,CASSQAGHQGDTQYF
TRBV6-5,TRBJ2-6,16,.,.,TGTGCCAGCAGTTACGTTATAAGCTCTGGGGCCAACGTCCTGACTTTC,CASSYVISSGANVLTF
TRBV27,TRBJ2-2,15,TRBD2,few,TGTGCCAGCAGTTTAAAAGCGGGAGGTATCGGGGAGCTGTTTTTT,CASSLKAGGIGELFF
TRBV28,TRBJ2-5,15,TRBD2,.,TGTGCCAGCAGAATAGCGGGAGGGCCAATAGGGACCCAGTACTTC,CASRIAGGPIGTQYF
TRBV19,TRBJ2-1,14,TRBD2,.,TGTGCCAGTAGTAAATGGGGGAGGGTCAATGAGCAGTTCTTC,CASSKWGRVNEQFF
TRBV11-2,TRBJ2-3,18,TRBD2,.,TGTGCCAGCAGCCGACTAGCGGGCGGCCTTTGGGGGGCAGATACGCAGTATTTT,CASSRLAGGLWGADTQYF
TRBV27,TRBJ2-7,13,TRBD1,once,TGTGCCAGCTGGGACAGCGAAACCTACGAGCAGTACTTC,CASWDSETYEQYF
TRBV5-1,TRBJ2-3,13,.,.,TGCGCCAGCAGCCCCCGCGGGGTAGATACGCAGTATTTT,CASSPRGVDTQYF
TRBV28,TRBJ2-7,14,.,.,TGTGCCAGCAGTTCTCCGGGAGAAACTTACGAGCAGTACTTC,CASSSPGETYEQYF
TRBV29-1,TRBJ2-1,17,TRBD2,.,TGCAGCGTTGCGGGAGCGGGAGGCTCTCAACGAAACAATGAGCAGTTCTTC,CSVAGAGGSQRNNEQFF
TRBV29-1,TRBJ2-5,14,.,.,TGCAGCGTTTCCCCAGTAGCCGTATGGAAGACCCAGTACTTC,CSVSPVAVWKTQYF
TRBV5-1,TRBJ2-2,18,TRBD2,few,TGCGCCAGCAGCTTAACGGCCGTAGCGGGAGACAACACCGGGGAGCTGTTTTTT,CASSLTAVAGDNTGELFF
TRBV18,TRBJ2-3,13,.,.,TGTGCCAGCTCACCCGATAGCACAGATACGCAGTATTTT,CASSPDSTDTQYF
TRBV2,TRBJ1-5,13,.,once,TGTGCCAGCAGGAGGGAAGATAATCAGCCCCAGCATTTT,CASRREDNQPQHF
TRBV28,TRBJ1-2,14,TRBD1,.,TGTGCCAGCAGCTCGGGACAGCAAACCTATGGCTACACCTTC,CASSSGQQTYGYTF